Each of the 29 T cell receptor beta chains below was sequenced from the same sample in a study of blood T cell repertoires in COVID-19. Produced via immunoSEQ multiplex PCR; TCRdb's table is partial and in-frame only. The sample lists some 320,000 clones; 85% were seen once. The sample consisted of peripheral blood. These TCRs come from a human donor in a cohort sampled during active COVID-19.

V is TRBV7-3 and J is TRBJ2-3; 7 bases fit TRBD2. The CDR3 is 15 residues long. CDR1 and CDR2 (germline): SGHTA, FQGTGA. V trimming: 3 bases; J trimming: 1 base; junction bases outside the gene matches: 4. CDR3 region: CASSFYGGGTDTQYF. CDR3 in DNA: TGTGCCAGCAGCTTTTATGGGGGGGGCACAGATACGCAGTATTTT.

The chain carries TRBV11-3 and TRBJ2-1, with a possible D match to TRBD2 (6 bases). Germline V CDR1 and CDR2: SGHNT, YENEEA. The CDR3 contains 13 residues. V shed 4 bases and J shed 11 bases, with 15 bases lying between them. The CDR3 bases are TGTGCCAGCAGCTCGTCCGGGACTTACAAGCAGTTCTTC. Protein sequence: CASSSSGTYKQFF.

This chain joins TRBV11-1 and TRBJ1-5; TRBD1 might be the D (6 bases). Germline V gives CDR1 SGHAT, CDR2 FQDESV (reference sequence). Trimming took off 5 bases at V and 4 bases at J, with 9 bases between the two ends. The CDR3 contains 13 residues. This chain's CDR3 is CASSEGVNQPQHF. CDR3 DNA sequence: TGTGCCAGCAGCGAGGGGGTGAATCAGCCCCAGCATTTT.

The chain employs TRBV18 and TRBJ1-1; D not certain. Trimming took off 2 bases at V and 4 bases at J, with 11 bases between the two ends. CDR1 and CDR2 (germline): KGHSH, LQKENI. The CDR3 runs 14 residues. The CDR3 loop is CASSPSKESTEAFF. The CDR3 nucleotides are TGTGCCAGCTCACCATCTAAGGAGAGCACTGAAGCTTTCTTT.

CDR3 loop: CAISEAGTRTGNTIYF. CDR3 nucleotide sequence: TGTGCCATCAGTGAGGCCGGGACACGGACTGGAAACACCATATATTTT. The rearrangement links TRBV10-3 to TRBJ1-3; tentatively, D is TRBD1 (6 bases). V was trimmed by 2 bases and J by 2 bases, leaving 13 bases between them. Per the germline V gene, CDR1 is ENHRY and CDR2 is SYGVKD. The CDR3 has 16 residues.

The chain uses TRBV5-1 and TRBJ1-6, with 10 bases that match TRBD1. This CDR3 comprises 15 residues. Germline V CDR1 and CDR2: SGHRS, YFSETQ. Trimming took 4 bases from V and 7 from J; bases not matched to a gene: 5. This CDR3 reads CASSGGTGVNSPLHF. CDR3 sequence (DNA): TGCGCCAGCAGCGGGGGGACAGGGGTAAATTCACCCCTCCACTTT.

V and J are TRBV6-6 and TRBJ1-5; D remains ambiguous. The CDR3 totals 13 residues. The germline V gene encodes CDR1 MNHNY and CDR2 SVGAGI (reference sequence). Trimming left V 4 bases short and J 7 bases short, with 11 bases between. The CDR3 DNA follows: TGTGCCAGCAGTTTGGGCAGAGAACAGCCCCAGCATTTT. Its protein is CASSLGREQPQHF.

The chain joins TRBV28 to TRBJ1-2, with a possible D match to TRBD1 (6 bases). The germline CDR1 and CDR2 sequences are MDHEN and SYDVKM. The V end was cut by 9 bases, the J end by 2 bases, with 13 bases between. The length of the CDR3 is 13 residues. This CDR3 reads CASRQDPNYGYTF. DNA for the CDR3: TGTGCCAGTCGACAGGACCCCAACTATGGCTACACCTTC.

The chain combines TRBV19 with TRBJ2-6, with 10 bases matching TRBD1. The CDR3 contains 19 residues. The junction had 11 bases not matched to a gene; V was cut back by 6 bases and J by 0 bases. Germline V CDR1 and CDR2: LNHDA, SQIVND (reference sequence). CDR3: CASRPLGDRGHSGANVLTF. CDR3 sequence (DNA): TGTGCCAGTAGACCCCTTGGAGACAGGGGGCACTCTGGGGCCAACGTCCTGACTTTC.

The V call is TRBV5-6, the J call TRBJ1-6, with D perhaps TRBD1 (5 bases). The CDR3 has 14 residues. Trimming removed 2 bases from V and 5 bases from J, with 8 bases in between. Germline V lookup: CDR1 SGHDT, CDR2 YYEEEE. Here the CDR3 DNA reads TGTGCCAGCAGCTTTACAGGAGATAATTCACCCCTCCACTTT. Protein product: CASSFTGDNSPLHF. The full variable domain, rest sourced from reference TRBV5-6 and TRBJ1-6, is DAGVTQSPTHLIKTRGQQVTLRCSPKSGHDTVSWYQQALGQGPQFIFQYYEEEERQRGNFPDRFSGHQFPNYSSELNVNALLLGDSALYLCASSFTGDNSPLHFGNGTRLTVT.

The chain joins TRBV2 to TRBJ2-4; 7 bases are a match to TRBD1. The CDR3 has 15 residues. The trim removed 1 base at V and 3 bases at J, leaving 3 bases unmatched. Looked up from germline, CDR1 is SNHLY and CDR2 is FYNNEI. The CDR3 loop reads CASSEVGTVKNIQYF. The CDR3 region has the DNA TGTGCCAGCAGTGAAGTGGGGACAGTCAAAAACATTCAGTACTTC.

This rearrangement joins TRBV5-6 to TRBJ1-2, with 8 positions matching TRBD1. This CDR3 is 14 amino acids long. Germline CDR1 SGHDT, CDR2 YYEEEE. The trim removed 4 bases at V and 4 bases at J, leaving 6 bases unmatched. CDR3 nucleotide sequence: TGTGCCAGCAGCGTTCGACAGGGGAGCTATGGCTACACCTTC. Translating gives CASSVRQGSYGYTF.

V is TRBV30 and J is TRBJ1-2; 9 positions match TRBD1. Unmatched junction bases numbered 9, after V lost 5 bases and J lost 5 bases. The length of the CDR3 is 14 residues. Germline V gene lookup returns CDR1 GTSNPN and CDR2 SVGIG (reference sequence). This chain's CDR3 is CAWSDTGGAYGYTF. In DNA, the CDR3 is TGTGCCTGGTCTGACACAGGGGGCGCATATGGCTACACCTTC.

V gene TRBV7-9 combines with J gene TRBJ2-7; 9 bases line up with TRBD1. The CDR3 consists of 13 residues. Trimming removed 8 bases from V and 1 base from J; junction bases left unmatched: 3. Looked up from germline, CDR1 is SEHNR and CDR2 is FQNEAQ (reference sequence). The CDR3 DNA is TGTGCCAGCGGGGACAGGGAATCCTACGAGCAGTACTTC. Translated, it gives CASGDRESYEQYF.

The CDR3 nucleotides read TGTGCCACCAGCAGAGGGGAGGCAACTAATGAAAAACTGTTTTTT. Amino acid sequence: CATSRGEATNEKLFF. This chain joins TRBV15 and TRBJ1-4; no definite D call. V dropped 1 base and J dropped 0 bases, with 6 bases sitting between them. The CDR3 loop spans 15 amino acids. In germline, CDR1 is LNHNV, CDR2 YYDKDF (reference sequence).

In this sample, this clone turned up a few times. V usage is TRBV19 and J usage is TRBJ1-2, with 9 bases identical to TRBD1. The V gene end was trimmed by 7 bases and the J gene end by 6 bases; junction bases not matched to a gene: 6. The CDR3 consists of 13 residues. Germline CDR1 LNHDA, CDR2 SQIVND (reference sequence). CDR3 loop: CASTDRGGDGYTF. CDR3 DNA sequence: TGTGCCAGTACGGACAGGGGAGGAGATGGCTACACCTTC. Drawing the rest from reference TRBV19 and TRBJ1-2, the complete variable domain is DGGITQSPKYLFRKEGQNVTLSCEQNLNHDAMYWYRQDPGQGLRLIYYSQIVNDFQKGDIAEGYSVSREKKESFPLTVTSAQKNPTAFYLCASTDRGGDGYTFGSGTRLTVV.

The gene calls are TRBV25-1 and TRBJ1-2; 7 nucleotides line up with TRBD1. Germline V CDR1 and CDR2: MGHDK, SYGVNS. The CDR3 contains 13 residues. V dropped 6 bases and J dropped 6; count of bases not matched to a gene: 7. The CDR3 reads CASRRGGGHGYTF. The CDR3 DNA follows: TGTGCCAGCAGGAGAGGGGGCGGCCATGGCTACACCTTC.

This clone occurred once. The chain has TRBV6-5 and TRBJ1-5; 10 bases line up with TRBD1. Germline V gives CDR1 MNHEY, CDR2 SVGAGI. The CDR3 extends over 15 amino acids. The trim removed 6 bases at V and 7 bases at J, leaving 9 bases unmatched. CDR3 region: CASSHDGQGVQPQHF. CDR3 DNA sequence: TGTGCCAGCAGCCACGACGGACAGGGGGTCCAGCCCCAGCATTTT.

This sequence joins TRBV6-5 and TRBJ2-1; TRBD2 aligns across 8 bases. Germline V gene lookup returns CDR1 MNHEY and CDR2 SVGAGI. The CDR3 runs 15 residues. Losses at the gene ends were 6 bases for V and 4 bases for J; bases not matched to a gene: 8. CDR3 amino acids: CASRAAGEAYNEQFF. CDR3 nucleotide sequence: TGTGCCAGCAGGGCAGCGGGGGAGGCTTACAATGAGCAGTTCTTC.

This sequence joins TRBV6-1 and TRBJ2-7; no reliable D call. Germline-derived CDR1 and CDR2 are MNHNS and SASEGT. The CDR3 spans 13 residues. Trimming took off 1 base at V and 3 bases at J, with 7 bases between the two ends. Written as DNA, the CDR3 is TGTGCCAGCAGTGAAGGGCCAAACTACGAGCAGTACTTC. Translated, it gives CASSEGPNYEQYF.

The V gene is TRBV5-1, the J gene TRBJ1-1, with D possibly being TRBD1 (6 bases). In germline, CDR1 is SGHRS, CDR2 YFSETQ. The CDR3 extends over 16 amino acids. V was shortened by 2 bases and J by 0 bases, with 14 bases between the two germline ends. The CDR3 sequence is CASSFDGQFMNTEAFF. The CDR3 coding sequence is TGCGCCAGCAGCTTTGACGGACAGTTCATGAACACTGAAGCTTTCTTT.

This chain connects TRBV10-3 to TRBJ2-2; D is ambiguous. The germline CDR1 and CDR2 sequences are ENHRY and SYGVKD. This CDR3 region has 12 residues. V lost 11 bases to trimming and J lost 7 bases, with 14 bases between them. The CDR3 DNA is TGTGCCCTCTCCCCAGGTGGCGGGGAGCTGTTTTTT. It is translated as CALSPGGGELFF.

The chain joins TRBV6-1 to TRBJ2-7; a weak D match, TRBD1 (6 bases). Per the germline V gene, CDR1 is MNHNS and CDR2 is SASEGT. The CDR3 spans 14 residues. The V end was cut by 2 bases, the J end by 2 bases, with 10 bases between. CDR3 residues: CASSESQGPYEQYF. The CDR3 coding sequence is TGTGCCAGCAGTGAAAGCCAGGGGCCCTACGAGCAGTACTTC.

The J gene is TRBJ1-6, the V gene TRBV5-1; 9 nucleotides line up with TRBD1. Per the germline V gene, CDR1 is SGHRS and CDR2 is YFSETQ. V was clipped by 0 bases and J by 10 bases; unmatched bases: 5. The CDR3 runs to 15 residues. Written as DNA, the CDR3 is TGCGCCAGCAGCTTGGGGGACAGGGAAAACTCACCCCTCCACTTT. Translating it yields CASSLGDRENSPLHF.

The chain recombines TRBV6-1 with TRBJ2-3, with 8 bases lining up with TRBD2. Germline CDR1 is MNHNS and CDR2 is SASEGT. V dropped 1 base and J dropped 5; count of bases not matched to a gene: 5. This CDR3 region has 15 residues. In DNA, the CDR3 is TGTGCCAGCAGTGAAGAAGCGGGGGTCATAGATACGCAGTATTTT. Amino acids: CASSEEAGVIDTQYF.

The chain joins TRBV30 to TRBJ1-5; 9 bases line up with TRBD1. The CDR3 contains 16 residues. Germline CDR1 and CDR2: GTSNPN and SVGIG (reference sequence). The trim removed 0 bases at V and 6 bases at J, leaving 9 bases unmatched. CDR3 sequence: CAWSVQGAGGSQPQHF. The CDR3 DNA reads as TGTGCCTGGAGTGTACAGGGGGCCGGGGGCAGTCAGCCCCAGCATTTT.

This chain connects TRBV21-1 to TRBJ1-2; no check of the table's D call, TRBD1, against the DNA was made. TRBV21-1 represents a pseudogene. This CDR3 is 13 amino acids long. The CDR3 reads CASSLQGHYGYTF. The CDR3 coding sequence is TGTGCCAGCAGTCTGCAGGGTCACTATGGCTACACCTTC.

The gene calls are TRBV29-1 and TRBJ2-5; unclear D gene. The CDR3 loop spans 11 amino acids. Trimming took off 4 bases at V and 8 bases at J, with 11 bases between the two ends. The V gene's germline CDR1 is SQVTM and CDR2 ANQGSEA. CDR3 in amino acids: CSVVQSGTQYF. The CDR3 DNA reads as TGCAGCGTTGTGCAGTCGGGTACCCAGTACTTC. Full variable domain (missing parts from reference TRBV29-1 and TRBJ2-5): SAVISQKPSRDICQRGTSLTIQCQVDSQVTMMFWYRQQPGQSLTLIATANQGSEATYESGFVIDKFPISRPNLTFSTLTVSNMSPEDSSIYLCSVVQSGTQYFGPGTRLLVL.

The gene calls are TRBV5-6 and TRBJ1-3, with D uncertain. Germline V gives CDR1 SGHDT, CDR2 YYEEEE. This CDR3 is built from 14 residues. V shed 0 bases and J shed 4 bases, with 8 bases lying between them. In DNA form, the CDR3 reads TGTGCCAGCAGCTTGGTGGGCAGCGGAAACACCATATATTTT. Its translation: CASSLVGSGNTIYF.